This TCR beta chain emerged from a study of blood T cells in healthy people across ages. Study-level points and caveats: Fewer expanded clones and more diversity marked long-lived versus aged donors.

V shed 3 bases and J shed 6 bases, with 17 bases lying between them. Germline values: CDR1 SNHLY, CDR2 FYNNEI. This CDR3 has 15 amino acids. On this clonotype itself: The antigen is unknown.

Each sample used at least 7 million PBMCs. Total RNA amounts of at least 5 micrograms were extracted per sample. Primed by a sample-barcoded 5' primer and a J-beta primer mix, a second PCR proceeded for 7 to 11 cycles. TCRdb re-called the 5' RACE reads with MiXCR, one entry per CDR3 protein. The table shows some 1,800,000 distinct CDR3 sequences, with roughly two fifths occurring only once. This sequence originates from a human donor in good health. The rearrangement joins TRBV2 to TRBJ1-2, with TRBD1 as a possible D gene (5 bases). Sequencing used blood. This chain's CDR3 is CASSDRLRGADGYTF. The CDR3 region has the DNA TGTGCCAGCAGTGACCGCCTGAGGGGTGCGGATGGCTACACCTTC.